These T cell receptor beta chains were read from a single sample in a study of Graves' ophthalmopathy and Graves' hyperthyroidism. From the multiplex PCR reads, TCRdb called clonotypes with MiXCR, one entry per CDR3 protein. The data contain 900,000 to 1,200,000 distinct CDR3 sequences, less than 45% of them seen just once; the ten biggest clones take up around 10%. The sample taken for sequencing was peripheral blood or thyroid tissue (not recorded which). The receptors originated from an adult man with Graves' hyperthyroidism. CDR3s include the opening cysteine and the closing phenylalanine or tryptophan. A D gene is named only where the DNA matches it firmly. Size is omitted from some rows. Given values are once, few, many or a class for expanded clones.

V,D,J,size,CDR3,DNA
TRBV28,NA,TRBJ2-7,NA,CASRPGQIAYEQYF,TGTGCCAGCAGACCCGGACAGATAGCCTACGAGCAGTACTTC
TRBV7-9,TRBD1,TRBJ1-4,many,CASSPGTGGALREKLFF,TGTGCCAGCAGCCCAGGGACAGGGGGCGCCTTACGGGAAAAACTGTTTTTT
TRBV5-4,NA,TRBJ1-4,NA,CASSDRGGLREKLFF,TGTGCCAGCAGCGACCGAGGGGGATTGAGGGAAAAACTGTTTTTT
TRBV19,TRBD1,TRBJ1-1,many,CASSDGTVNTEAFF,TGTGCCAGTAGTGATGGGACAGTGAACACTGAAGCTTTCTTT
TRBV29-1,NA,TRBJ1-1,NA,CSVEAGDTEAFF,TGCAGCGTTGAGGCAGGGGACACTGAAGCTTTCTTT
TRBV7-3,NA,TRBJ2-5,few,CASGQAKGETQYF,TGTGCCAGCGGCCAAGCAAAGGGAGAGACCCAGTACTTC
TRBV20-1,TRBD1,TRBJ2-7,NA,CSASTGTGLHEQYF,TGCAGTGCTAGCACCGGGACAGGGCTTCACGAGCAGTACTTC
TRBV11-1,NA,TRBJ2-2,NA,CASSFFGSTGELFF,TGTGCCAGCAGCTTTTTTGGTAGCACCGGGGAGCTGTTTTTT
TRBV27,TRBD1,TRBJ1-2,few,CASRQQGGGYTF,TGTGCCAGCAGGCAACAGGGGGGAGGCTACACCTTC
TRBV25-1,NA,TRBJ1-6,few,CASRNSPLHF,TGTGCCAGCAGGAATTCACCCCTCCACTTT
TRBV20-1,TRBD1,TRBJ2-7,many,CSAQQTGQGLGYEQYF,TGCAGTGCCCAACAAACGGGACAGGGGTTAGGTTACGAGCAGTACTTC
TRBV19,NA,TRBJ2-7,NA,CASSIVGGREQYF,TGTGCCAGTAGTATAGTGGGGGGCCGCGAGCAGTACTTC
TRBV20-1,TRBD2,TRBJ2-7,NA,CSALLAGSPVRTYEQYF,TGCAGTGCTTTATTAGCGGGATCACCCGTGAGAACCTACGAGCAGTACTTC
TRBV10-3,NA,TRBJ1-1,NA,CAISERGGRGGTEAFF,TGTGCCATCAGTGAGCGAGGGGGGCGCGGGGGAACTGAAGCTTTCTTT
TRBV2,NA,TRBJ1-2,NA,CASSYGMGYTF,TGTGCCAGCAGTTACGGCATGGGCTACACCTTC
TRBV5-1,NA,TRBJ2-2,many,CASSRTGDGTGELFF,TGCGCCAGCAGCCGCACAGGAGACGGCACCGGGGAGCTGTTTTTT
TRBV7-9,NA,TRBJ1-5,NA,CASSWGKETQHF,TGTGCCAGCAGCTGGGGTAAAGAGACCCAGCATTTT
TRBV6-5,NA,TRBJ2-7,NA,CASSQSGDSYEQYF,TGTGCCAGCAGTCAGTCAGGGGACTCCTACGAGCAGTACTTC
TRBV25-1,NA,TRBJ2-2,NA,CASKGAFTGELFF,TGTGCCAGCAAAGGGGCTTTCACCGGGGAGCTGTTTTTT
TRBV5-1,TRBD1,TRBJ2-2,many,CASSADRAVAGELFF,TGCGCCAGCAGCGCGGACAGGGCGGTCGCCGGGGAGCTGTTTTTT
TRBV29-1,TRBD1,TRBJ1-1,many,CSAATGAANTEAFF,TGCAGCGCTGCAACAGGGGCCGCTAACACTGAAGCTTTCTTT
TRBV15,NA,TRBJ2-7,many,CATSQHRAYEQYF,TGTGCCACCAGCCAGCACAGGGCCTACGAGCAGTACTTC
TRBV19,TRBD1,TRBJ1-5,many,CASTRTGFQNQPQHF,TGTGCCAGTACCCGGACAGGTTTTCAAAATCAGCCCCAGCATTTT
TRBV19,NA,TRBJ1-5,NA,CASSPDRNPQPQHF,TGTGCCAGTAGCCCCGACAGAAACCCTCAGCCCCAGCATTTT
TRBV7-8,NA,TRBJ1-5,NA,CASSTGELGQPQHF,TGTGCCAGCAGTACCGGTGAGTTAGGACAGCCCCAGCATTTT
TRBV7-2,TRBD1,TRBJ2-7,NA,CASSVQGKSEQYF,TGTGCCAGCAGCGTACAGGGGAAGTCGGAGCAGTACTTC
TRBV9,TRBD1,TRBJ1-4,many,CASSARQGIGEKLFF,TGTGCCAGCAGCGCTCGACAGGGAATAGGTGAAAAACTGTTTTTT
TRBV10-3,TRBD1,TRBJ2-7,many,CAISLAGQGGSEQYF,TGTGCCATCAGCCTCGCCGGACAGGGTGGCTCCGAGCAGTACTTC
TRBV9,TRBD1,TRBJ1-5,many,CASSVTGVSNQPQHF,TGTGCCAGCAGCGTGACAGGGGTGAGCAATCAGCCCCAGCATTTT
TRBV5-1,NA,TRBJ1-2,NA,CASSSWRGLDYGYTF,TGCGCCAGCAGCTCCTGGCGGGGGCTTGACTATGGCTACACCTTC
TRBV12-3/TRBV12-4,NA,TRBJ2-7,NA,CASGSGLSSYEQYF,TGTGCCAGCGGATCCGGGCTGAGCTCCTACGAGCAGTACTTC
TRBV4-1,NA,TRBJ1-4,NA,CASSLWQGNEKLFF,TGCGCCAGCAGCCTGTGGCAGGGGAATGAAAAACTGTTTTTT
TRBV12-3/TRBV12-4,NA,TRBJ1-6,NA,CASSSWDGPLHF,TGTGCCAGCAGTTCCTGGGACGGACCCCTCCACTTT
TRBV2,NA,TRBJ2-7,NA,CASSVTNYEQYF,TGTGCCAGCAGTGTTACGAACTACGAGCAGTACTTC
TRBV19,NA,TRBJ1-1,NA,CASSILEAPGSEAFF,TGTGCCAGTAGTATATTAGAGGCGCCCGGTTCTGAAGCTTTCTTT
TRBV10-3,TRBD2,TRBJ2-5,NA,CAISDGGRQETQYF,TGTGCCATCAGTGATGGCGGGAGGCAAGAGACCCAGTACTTC
TRBV20-1,TRBD1,TRBJ1-2,NA,CSAETGTGGAYGYTF,TGCAGTGCTGAAACCGGGACAGGGGGCGCCTATGGCTACACCTTC
TRBV4-1,NA,TRBJ2-2,few,CASSLNFPGELFF,TGCGCCAGCAGCCTAAACTTTCCCGGGGAGCTGTTTTTT
TRBV29-1,TRBD2,TRBJ2-1,once,CSPRTSGSGEQFF,TGCAGCCCACGGACTAGCGGGAGCGGCGAGCAGTTCTTC
TRBV4-3,TRBD1,TRBJ1-2,few,CASSQDSTGGADGYTF,TGCGCCAGCAGCCAAGATAGCACAGGGGGCGCGGATGGCTACACCTTC
TRBV2,NA,TRBJ1-2,few,CASRSSQGHYGYTF,TGTGCCAGCAGGTCATCACAGGGACACTATGGCTACACCTTC
TRBV29-1,TRBD2,TRBJ2-5,few,CSVEMGGQETQYF,TGCAGCGTTGAGATGGGGGGGCAAGAGACCCAGTACTTC
TRBV2,NA,TRBJ2-7,NA,CASDIGGQYF,TGTGCCAGCGATATCGGAGGGCAGTACTTC
TRBV28,TRBD1,TRBJ1-1,NA,CASSNTGQGATEAFF,TGTGCCAGCAGTAATACGGGACAGGGGGCCACTGAAGCTTTCTTT
TRBV25-1,NA,TRBJ2-6,many,CASSGLEKDSSGANVLTF,TGTGCCAGCAGTGGGCTGGAAAAGGATAGCTCTGGGGCCAACGTCCTGACTTTC